This T cell receptor (beta chain) was documented in a study of blood T cell repertoires in COVID-19. As for the study in general: There were acute and convalescent COVID-19 samples, and they came from the United States, Italy and Spain. PBMCs, B-cell-depleted T cells, or T cells provided the cDNA or gDNA that made up the material.

Under the authors' procedure: From reference gene primer amplification, estimates of nucleated cell counts were derived. Some clones are missing from TCRdb's copy, which holds only in-frame ones; the method was immunoSEQ multiplex PCR. V and J calls and clone size are those listed in that table; D and trimming were worked out from the DNA. The top ten hold about 3.2% of the sample, which has about half a million clones, over 75% seen once. Germline V gene sequence: CDR1 KGHSH, CDR2 LQKENI. The CDR3 runs 15 residues. The ends lost 1 base at V and 1 base at J; junction bases unmatched: 1. The gene calls are TRBV18 and TRBJ2-7; 10 bases match TRBD2. The sequence was obtained from a human donor in a cohort sampled during active COVID-19. Sequencing was performed on peripheral blood. CDR3 sequence: CASSPQAGGSYEQYF. The DNA for the CDR3 is TGTGCCAGCTCACCACAAGCGGGAGGGTCCTACGAGCAGTACTTC. Combining the CDR3 with reference TRBV18 and TRBJ2-7 gives the whole variable domain NAGVMQNPRHLVRRRGQEARLRCSPMKGHSHVYWYRQLPEEGLKFMVYLQKENIIDESGMPKERFSAEFPKEGPSILRIQQVVRGDSAAYFCASSPQAGGSYEQYFGPGTRLTVT.